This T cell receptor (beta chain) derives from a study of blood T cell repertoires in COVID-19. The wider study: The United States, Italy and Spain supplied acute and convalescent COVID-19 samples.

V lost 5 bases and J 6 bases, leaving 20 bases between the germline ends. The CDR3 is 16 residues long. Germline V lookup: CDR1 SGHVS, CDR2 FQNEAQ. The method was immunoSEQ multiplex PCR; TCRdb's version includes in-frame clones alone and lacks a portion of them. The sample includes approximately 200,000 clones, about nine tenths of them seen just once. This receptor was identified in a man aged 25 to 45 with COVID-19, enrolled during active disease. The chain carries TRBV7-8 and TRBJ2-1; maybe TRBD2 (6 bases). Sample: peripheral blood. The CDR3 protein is CASSRHVPREANEQFF. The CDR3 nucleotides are TGTGCCAGCAGCCGCCACGTCCCAAGGGAGGCCAATGAGCAGTTCTTC. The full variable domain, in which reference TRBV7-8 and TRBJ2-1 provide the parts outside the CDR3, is GAGVSQSPRYKVAKRGQDVALRCDPISGHVSLFWYQQALGQGPEFLTYFQNEAQLDKSGLPSDRFFAERPEGSVSTLKIQRTQQEDSAVYLCASSRHVPREANEQFFGPGTRLTVL.